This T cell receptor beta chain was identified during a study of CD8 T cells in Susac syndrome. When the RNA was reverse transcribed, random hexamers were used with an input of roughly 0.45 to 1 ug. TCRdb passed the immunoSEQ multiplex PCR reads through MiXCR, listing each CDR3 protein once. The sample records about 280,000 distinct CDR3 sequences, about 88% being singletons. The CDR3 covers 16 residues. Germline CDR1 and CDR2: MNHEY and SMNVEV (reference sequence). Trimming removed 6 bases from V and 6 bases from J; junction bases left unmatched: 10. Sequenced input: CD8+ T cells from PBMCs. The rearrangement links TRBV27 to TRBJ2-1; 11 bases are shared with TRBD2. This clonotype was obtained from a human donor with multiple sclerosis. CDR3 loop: CASRGILAGAGNEQFF. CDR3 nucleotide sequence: TGTGCCAGCAGGGGAATACTAGCGGGAGCGGGCAATGAGCAGTTCTTC.